This T cell receptor beta chain was identified in a study of blood T cell repertoires in COVID-19. Background on the study: Sources were T cells, B-cell-depleted T cells, or PBMCs; the material itself was cDNA or gDNA.

The CDR3 spans 16 residues. V lost 5 bases, J lost 0 bases, and 13 bases lay in between. Germline V lookup: CDR1 SGHNT, CDR2 YENEEA. Those enrolled, adults aged 18 to 89 years, came from fewer than 25 US areas. As handled by the study authors: Reference gene primer amplification gave nucleated cell count estimates. The repertoire was sequenced with immunoSEQ multiplex PCR; TCRdb's copy has only in-frame clones and lacks some. Clonal size and the V and J genes are those of that table, whereas D and trimming came from the DNA. Among fewer than 350,000 clones listed, 90% were seen once. The sample consisted of PBMCs or T cells enriched from blood (not recorded which). The chain is built from TRBV11-3 and TRBJ2-2; D might be TRBD2 (5 bases). This TCR was sampled from a woman between 18 and 29 years old with acute COVID-19. CDR3: CASSPRTLANTGELFF. The CDR3 bases are TGTGCCAGCAGCCCGAGGACTCTCGCGAACACCGGGGAGCTGTTTTTT.